This T cell receptor beta chain was captured by sequencing in a study of shared clonotypes between healthy human individuals. Findings and limits, study-wide: Researchers sampled blood only, noting tissue repertoires likely differ.

Germline CDR1 is SGHRS and CDR2 is YFSETQ. The CDR3 is 18 residues long. V shed 0 bases, J shed 5 bases, and the junction held 14 bases outside the gene matches. Only CD45RO-negative cells positively selected for CCR7 counted as naive CD8 cells, so terminally differentiated effector memory CD45RA+ cells were excluded. TCRdb's table, derived via immunoSEQ multiplex PCR, lists solely in-frame clones and lacks some. Among fewer than 850,000 clones listed, about 96% were seen once. In regard to this clone: The antigen remains undetermined.

The chain uses TRBV5-1 and TRBJ2-5; 9 bases match TRBD1. The clonotype comes from a man younger than 45 in good health. The sequenced sample consisted of naive CD8+ T cells sorted from blood. The CDR3, as DNA: TGCGCCAGCAGCTTGGCAGTCGGGACAGGGATTGCAGGGGAGACCCAGTACTTC. This gives the protein CASSLAVGTGIAGETQYF.